Listed below are T cell receptor beta chains from one sample, sequenced in a study of PD-L1 blockade in urothelial cancer. The table came from immunoSEQ multiplex PCR; TCRdb's copy has only in-frame clones and leaves some out. Of tens of thousands of clones listed, about 90% were seen once; the top ten hold roughly 5.2%. The sample here was PBMCs, taken around atezolizumab (anti-PD-L1) treatment. The receptors stem from a woman aged 70-85 years with urothelial cancer. CDR3s include the opening cysteine and the closing phenylalanine or tryptophan. The D gene is left open where the match is weak. Rows may omit the clone size; those that give it use once, few, many or a size class.

>TRBV9|TRBJ1-1|NA|NA
TGTGCCAGCAGCCCCCGGGGGTTCCCAACTGAAGCTTTCTTT
CASSPRGFPTEAFF
>TRBV7-8|TRBJ2-7|TRBD2|once
TGTGCCAGCAGCGCACTTCTACTGCGGGGGGCCGAGCAGTACTTC
CASSALLLRGAEQYF
>TRBV18|TRBJ1-4|NA|once
TGTGCCAGCTCACCACCGCGGACAAGGGTCCCCGATGAAAAACTGTTTTTT
CASSPPRTRVPDEKLFF
>TRBV19|TRBJ2-3|TRBD2|NA
TGTGCCAGTACCTTTAGGCGCGGGGGATCAGATACGCAGTATTTT
CASTFRRGGSDTQYF
>TRBV18|TRBJ2-7|TRBD1|NA
TGTGCCAGCTCACAACCGGGACAGGGGGCCTACGAGCAGTACTTC
CASSQPGQGAYEQYF
>TRBV2|TRBJ1-5|TRBD1|NA
TGTGCCAGCAGTGTGGAGACAGGGGGCAATCAGCCCCAGCATTTT
CASSVETGGNQPQHF
>TRBV11-2|TRBJ1-5|TRBD1|NA
TGTGCCAGCAGCTTTGGGACAGGGGATGGTCAGCCCCAGCATTTT
CASSFGTGDGQPQHF
>TRBV11-2|TRBJ2-1|TRBD1|NA
TGTGCCAGCAGACCCCCGAAGGGACAGGGAGTCGACGATGAGCAGTTCTTC
CASRPPKGQGVDDEQFF
>TRBV5-1|TRBJ2-3|NA|NA
TGCGCCAGCAGCTCCTCCACAGATACGCAGTATTTT
CASSSSTDTQYF
>TRBV5-1|TRBJ2-1|NA|few
TGCGCCAGCAGCTTAGGAGGGGTCAACAATGAGCAGTTCTTC
CASSLGGVNNEQFF
>TRBV27|TRBJ2-7|NA|NA
TGTGCCAGCAGTTTCGAGCCTAGCGTCTACGAGCAGTACTTC
CASSFEPSVYEQYF